Sequencing of this T cell receptor (beta chain) was carried out in a study of blood T cell repertoires in COVID-19 (dated by TCRdb to about 2020). Background on the whole study: Samples from collaborators originated in the United States, Italy and Spain and spanned both the acute and convalescent phases of COVID-19. The prospective study material was composed of cDNA or gDNA derived from T cells, B-cell-depleted T cells, or PBMCs. Subjects who had been exposed to COVID-19, were actively infected with it, or had recovered from it provided the deeply sampled blood TCRbeta repertoires that made up the dataset. A freely available public database, intended as a resource for researchers studying the immune response to SARS-CoV-2, is where the repertoires were released. The samples were drawn from the first 160 participants of the ongoing ImmuneRACE study and from over 950 subjects provided by 6 global collaborators. A de-identified subject ID, COVID-19 status, age in years and sex were almost always included in the sample metadata. Where available, HLA class I and class II types were obtained from metadata supplied by the sample provider rather than from assay-based typing. General conclusions and limits of the study: The quantity of clinical and demographic metadata differed by source and by participant and was supplied without curation.

About this clone itself: Its antigen remains unidentified. No base quality information exists; no much larger clone differs at one position.

TCRbeta CDR3 regions were amplified from genomic DNA by means of the immunoSEQ Assay, a bias-controlled multiplex PCR. The authors processed their data as follows. The number of nucleated cells in each sample was estimated by amplification of reference gene primers within the assay. Sequence reads were collapsed and filtered to measure the absolute abundance of every unique TCRbeta CDR3 rearrangement. For each sample, productive Simpson clonality was calculated as the square root of Simpson's diversity index over productive rearrangements. TCRdb's version of the immuneACCESS table is confined to in-frame rearrangements and falls short of the full clone set. An unresolved V gene accounts for under half of the shortfall where checked; the remainder is of unknown origin. V, J and clone size derive from that table, while D and trimming were established from the DNA sequence. For this sample the table gives over 300,000 clones, of which about 83% were detected only once. The top ten hold roughly 1.2% of the sample.

The germline V gene gives CDR1 as SGDLS and CDR2 as YYNGEE. The germline V end is reduced by 5 bases and the J end by 6 bases; junction bases left unmatched: 10. From the cysteine up to the phenylalanine, the CDR3 has a length of 15 residues. Kept here is only the CDR3 DNA, which spans 45 bases and is read in frame from base 1. Whole blood was collected in K2EDTA tubes by collaborating institutions according to the institutions' own protocols. For TCRbeta analysis, collaborators shipped samples as frozen whole blood, isolated PBMCs, or DNA extracted from either of those sample types. The V and J segments used are TRBV9 and TRBJ2-1, and 8 junction bases match TRBD2. The sample consisted of peripheral blood. This TCR was recovered from a woman aged 45 to 65 with acute or convalescent COVID-19. The CDR3 protein sequence reads: CASRAGGAGSNEQFF. The DNA sequence reads TGTGCCAGCAGAGCCGGGGGGGCTGGCTCCAATGAGCAGTTCTTC.